Described below is a single TCR beta chain sequence and its context. The data belong to a study of shared clonotypes between healthy human individuals. For the study at large: Samples came from a couple of female and a few male donors aged 18 to 49.

CDR1 and CDR2 from the germline V gene are SQVTM and ANQGSEA. The CDR3 covers 14 residues. V lost 6 bases, J lost 2 bases, and 5 bases stayed unmatched. Using immunoSEQ multiplex PCR, the repertoire was profiled, and TCRdb retains in-frame clones only, with some absent. The table lists approximately 2,300,000 clones, around 93% of them singletons. Healthy HIV-negative adults with no recent acute infections or vaccinations were recruited as donors. All the donors were Caucasian adults who lived in Nashville, Tennessee. It was into CD45RA+ naive and CD45RA-negative memory subsets that the CD4+ cells were split.

Material for sequencing was naive CD4+ T cells from PBMCs. Subset in this sample: CD45RA+ positively selected. This receptor was taken from a man between 18 and 35 years old in good health. Some clones in this sample may be carry-over from other donors' samples. The gene calls are TRBV29-1 and TRBJ2-2, with 8 positions matching TRBD2. CDR3 sequence: CSVGGLVNTGELFF. CDR3 coding DNA: TGCAGCGTGGGGGGACTAGTCAACACCGGGGAGCTGTTTTTT.